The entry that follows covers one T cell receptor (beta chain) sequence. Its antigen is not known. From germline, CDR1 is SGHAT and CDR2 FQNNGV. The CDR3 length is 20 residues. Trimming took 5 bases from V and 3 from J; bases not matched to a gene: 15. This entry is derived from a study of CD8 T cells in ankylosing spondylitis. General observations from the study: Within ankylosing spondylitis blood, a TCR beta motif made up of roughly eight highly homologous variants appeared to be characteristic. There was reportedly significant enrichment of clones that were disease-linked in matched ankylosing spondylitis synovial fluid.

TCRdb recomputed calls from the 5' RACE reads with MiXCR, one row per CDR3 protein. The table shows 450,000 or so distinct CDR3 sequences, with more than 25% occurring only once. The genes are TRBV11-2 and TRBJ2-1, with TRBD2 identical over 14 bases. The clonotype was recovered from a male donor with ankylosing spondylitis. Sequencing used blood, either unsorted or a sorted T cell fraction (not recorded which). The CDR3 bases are TGTGCCAGCAGCCCAGGCCAGGGACTAGCGGGAGTTCGGTACTACAATGAGCAGTTCTTC. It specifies CASSPGQGLAGVRYYNEQFF.